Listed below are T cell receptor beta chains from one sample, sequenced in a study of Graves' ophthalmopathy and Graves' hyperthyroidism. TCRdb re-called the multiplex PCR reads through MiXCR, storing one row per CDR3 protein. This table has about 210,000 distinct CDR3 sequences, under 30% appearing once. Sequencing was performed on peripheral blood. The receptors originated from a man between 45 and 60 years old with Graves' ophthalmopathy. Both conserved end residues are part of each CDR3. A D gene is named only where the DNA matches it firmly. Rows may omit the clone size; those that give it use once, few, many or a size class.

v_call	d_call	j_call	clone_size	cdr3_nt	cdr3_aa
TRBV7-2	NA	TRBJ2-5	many	TGTGCCAGCAGCTTAGGGGGGGTGCAAGAGACCCAGTACTTC	CASSLGGVQETQYF
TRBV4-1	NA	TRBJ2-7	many	TGCGCCAGCAGCCTTAGAGAGGAGTCCTACGAGCAGTACTTC	CASSLREESYEQYF
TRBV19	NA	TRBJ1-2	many	TGTGCCATCCTCCACGGCGCCGCTGGCTACACCTTC	CAILHGAAGYTF
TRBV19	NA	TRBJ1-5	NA	TGTGCCAGTAGTATTATTGGGGGAAATCAGCCCCAGCATTTT	CASSIIGGNQPQHF
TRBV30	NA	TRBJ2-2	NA	TGTGCCTGGAGTCCCCCCCCGGGGCTGTTGAACGGGGAGCTGTTTTTT	CAWSPPPGLLNGELFF
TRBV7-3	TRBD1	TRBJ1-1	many	TGTGCCAGCAGCTCCGCCCGACAGGGGAACACTGAAGCTTTCTTT	CASSSARQGNTEAFF
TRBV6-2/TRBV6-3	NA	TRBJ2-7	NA	TGTGCCAGCAGTTACCCGACCGGGACACCAACCTACGAGCAGTACTTC	CASSYPTGTPTYEQYF
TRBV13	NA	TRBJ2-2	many	TGTGCCAGCAGCTCCCCCGGGGGTGTAACCGGGGAGCTGTTTTTT	CASSSPGGVTGELFF
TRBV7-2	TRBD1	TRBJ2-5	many	TGTGCCAGCAGCCGCAACCCAGGGGGTGAGACCCAGTACTTC	CASSRNPGGETQYF
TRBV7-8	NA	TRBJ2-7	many	TGTGCCAGCAGTCGGGACCAATCCTACGAGCAGTACTTC	CASSRDQSYEQYF
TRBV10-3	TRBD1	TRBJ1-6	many	TGTGCCATCAGCGTACCGCCGGGACAGGATAATTCACCCCTCCACTTT	CAISVPPGQDNSPLHF